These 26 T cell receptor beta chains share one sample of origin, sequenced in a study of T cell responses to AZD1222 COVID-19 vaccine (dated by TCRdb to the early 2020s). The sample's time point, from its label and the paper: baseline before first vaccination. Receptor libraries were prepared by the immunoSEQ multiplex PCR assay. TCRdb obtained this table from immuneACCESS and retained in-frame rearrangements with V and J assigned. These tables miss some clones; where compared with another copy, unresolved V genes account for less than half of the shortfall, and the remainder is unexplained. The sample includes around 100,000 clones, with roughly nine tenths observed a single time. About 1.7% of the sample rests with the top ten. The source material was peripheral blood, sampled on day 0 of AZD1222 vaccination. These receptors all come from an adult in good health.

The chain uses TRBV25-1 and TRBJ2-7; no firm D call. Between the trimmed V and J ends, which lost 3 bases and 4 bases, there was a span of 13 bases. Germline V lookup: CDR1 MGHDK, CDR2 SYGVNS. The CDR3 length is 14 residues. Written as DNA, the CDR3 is TGTGCCAGCAGTGACCCCCAGCGAGATTACGAGCAGTACTTC. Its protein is CASSDPQRDYEQYF.

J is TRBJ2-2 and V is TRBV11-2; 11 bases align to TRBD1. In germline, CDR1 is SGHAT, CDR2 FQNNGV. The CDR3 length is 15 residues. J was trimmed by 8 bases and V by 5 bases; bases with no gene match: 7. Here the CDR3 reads CASSLGQGASGELFF. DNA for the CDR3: TGTGCCAGCAGCCTCGGACAGGGGGCATCTGGGGAGCTGTTTTTT.

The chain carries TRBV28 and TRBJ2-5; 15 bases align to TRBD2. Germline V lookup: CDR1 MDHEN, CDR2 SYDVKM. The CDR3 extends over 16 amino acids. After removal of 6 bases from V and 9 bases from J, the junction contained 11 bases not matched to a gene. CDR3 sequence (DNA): TGTGCCAGCAGCCGAGGACTAGCGGGAGGGGGATCGGCCCAGTACTTC. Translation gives CASSRGLAGGGSAQYF.

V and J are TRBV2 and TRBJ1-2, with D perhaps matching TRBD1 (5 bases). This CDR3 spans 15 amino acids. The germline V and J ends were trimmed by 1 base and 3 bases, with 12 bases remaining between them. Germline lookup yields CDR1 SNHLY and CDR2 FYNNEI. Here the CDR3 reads CASSEGTGGYYGYTF. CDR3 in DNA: TGTGCCAGCAGTGAAGGTACCGGGGGGTACTATGGCTACACCTTC.

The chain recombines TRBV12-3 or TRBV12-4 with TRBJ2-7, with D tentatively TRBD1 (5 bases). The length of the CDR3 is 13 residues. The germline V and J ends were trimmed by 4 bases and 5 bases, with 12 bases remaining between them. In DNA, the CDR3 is TGTGCCAGCAGTTACAGGCGCGCGAACGAGCAGTACTTC. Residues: CASSYRRANEQYF.

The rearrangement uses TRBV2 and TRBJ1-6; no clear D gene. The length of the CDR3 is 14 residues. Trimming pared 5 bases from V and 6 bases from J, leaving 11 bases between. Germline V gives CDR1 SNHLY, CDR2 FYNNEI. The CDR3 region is CASSPPPANSPLHF. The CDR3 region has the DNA TGTGCCAGCAGTCCCCCCCCAGCTAATTCACCCCTCCACTTT.

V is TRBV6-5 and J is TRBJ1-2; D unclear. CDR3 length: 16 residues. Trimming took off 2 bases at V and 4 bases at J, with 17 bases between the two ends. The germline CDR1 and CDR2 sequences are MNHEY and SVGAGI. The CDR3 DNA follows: TGTGCCAGCAGTTACATGGGGAGTGGGAACCGCTATGGCTACACCTTC. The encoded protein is CASSYMGSGNRYGYTF.

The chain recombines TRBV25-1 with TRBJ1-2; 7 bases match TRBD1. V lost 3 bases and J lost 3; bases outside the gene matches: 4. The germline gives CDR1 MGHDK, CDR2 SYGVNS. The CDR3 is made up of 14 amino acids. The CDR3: CASSEDRTHYGYTF. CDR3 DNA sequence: TGTGCCAGCAGTGAGGACAGGACCCACTATGGCTACACCTTC.

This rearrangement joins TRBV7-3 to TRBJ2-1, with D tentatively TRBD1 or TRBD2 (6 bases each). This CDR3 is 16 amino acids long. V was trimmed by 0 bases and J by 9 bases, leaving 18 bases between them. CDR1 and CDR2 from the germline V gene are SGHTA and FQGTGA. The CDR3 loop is CASSLTAGTRVPEQFF. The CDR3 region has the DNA TGTGCCAGCAGCTTAACGGCGGGGACAAGGGTACCTGAGCAGTTCTTC. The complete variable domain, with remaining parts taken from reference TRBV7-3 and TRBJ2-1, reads GAGVSQTPSNKVTEKGKYVELRCDPISGHTALYWYRQSLGQGPEFLIYFQGTGAADDSGLPNDRFFAVRPEGSVSTLKIQRTERGDSAVYLCASSLTAGTRVPEQFFGPGTRLTVL.

The CDR3 nucleotides read TGTGCCAGCAGCCCATATACAGATACGCAGTATTTT. Protein product: CASSPYTDTQYF. The chain recombines TRBV16 with TRBJ2-3; D call uncertain. The germline V gene has CDR1 KGHSY and CDR2 FQNENV. V was clipped by 4 bases and J by 3 bases, with 5 bases between them. The CDR3 is 12 residues long.

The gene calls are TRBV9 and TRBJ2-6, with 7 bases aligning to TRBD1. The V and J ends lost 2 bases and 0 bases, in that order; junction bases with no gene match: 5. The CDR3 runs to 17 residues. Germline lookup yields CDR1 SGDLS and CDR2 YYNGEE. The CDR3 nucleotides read TGTGCCAGCAGCGTGACAGGGTTTAGCTCTGGGGCCAACGTCCTGACTTTC. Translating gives CASSVTGFSSGANVLTF.

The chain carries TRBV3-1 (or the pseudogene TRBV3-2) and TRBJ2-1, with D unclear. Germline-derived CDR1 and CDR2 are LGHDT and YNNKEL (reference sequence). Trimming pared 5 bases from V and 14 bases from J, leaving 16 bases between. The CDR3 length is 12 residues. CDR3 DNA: TGTGCCAGCAGCTCAGGATCCCTGGGAAAGTTCTTC. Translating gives CASSSGSLGKFF.

CDR3 in amino acids: CASSWGLAGTYEQYF. DNA of the CDR3: TGTGCCAGCAGTTGGGGACTAGCGGGGACCTACGAGCAGTACTTC. V gene TRBV27 combines with J gene TRBJ2-7; 13 nucleotides match TRBD2. V lost 4 bases and J lost 2; bases outside the gene matches: 2. The germline gives CDR1 MNHEY, CDR2 SMNVEV (reference sequence). The CDR3 totals 15 residues.

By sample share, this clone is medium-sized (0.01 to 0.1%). CDR3 region: CASSRGLDYNEQFF. CDR3 in DNA: TGTGCCAGCAGCCGGGGACTAGATTACAATGAGCAGTTCTTC. The chain carries TRBV6-5 and TRBJ2-1, with 8 bases lining up with TRBD2. Per the germline V gene, CDR1 is MNHEY and CDR2 is SVGAGI. Losses at the gene ends were 6 bases for V and 4 bases for J; bases not matched to a gene: 5. This CDR3 is 14 amino acids long.

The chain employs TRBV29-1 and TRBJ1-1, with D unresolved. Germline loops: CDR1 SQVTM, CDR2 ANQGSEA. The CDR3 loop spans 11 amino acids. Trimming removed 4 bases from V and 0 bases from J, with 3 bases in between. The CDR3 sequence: CSVVVNTEAFF. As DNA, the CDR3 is TGCAGCGTTGTTGTGAACACTGAAGCTTTCTTT.

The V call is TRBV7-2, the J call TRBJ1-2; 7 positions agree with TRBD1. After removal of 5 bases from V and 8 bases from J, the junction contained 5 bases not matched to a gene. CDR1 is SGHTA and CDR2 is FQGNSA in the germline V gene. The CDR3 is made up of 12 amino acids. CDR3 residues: CASSVWDSGYTF. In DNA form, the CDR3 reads TGTGCCAGCAGCGTATGGGACAGCGGCTACACCTTC.

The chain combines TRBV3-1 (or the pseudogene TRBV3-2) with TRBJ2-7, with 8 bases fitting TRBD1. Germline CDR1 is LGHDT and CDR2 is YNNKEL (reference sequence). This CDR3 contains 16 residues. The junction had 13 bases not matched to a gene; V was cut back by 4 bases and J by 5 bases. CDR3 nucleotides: TGTGCCAGCAGCCCAACCGCCGGGACAGGTCCCAACGAGCAGTACTTC. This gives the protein CASSPTAGTGPNEQYF.

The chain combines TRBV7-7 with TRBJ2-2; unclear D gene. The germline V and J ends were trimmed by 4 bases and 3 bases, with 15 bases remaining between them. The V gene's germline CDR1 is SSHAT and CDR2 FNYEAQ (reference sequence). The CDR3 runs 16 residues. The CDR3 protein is CASSSKRAGYTGELFF. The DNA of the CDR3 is TGTGCCAGCAGCTCGAAAAGGGCAGGTTACACCGGGGAGCTGTTTTTT.

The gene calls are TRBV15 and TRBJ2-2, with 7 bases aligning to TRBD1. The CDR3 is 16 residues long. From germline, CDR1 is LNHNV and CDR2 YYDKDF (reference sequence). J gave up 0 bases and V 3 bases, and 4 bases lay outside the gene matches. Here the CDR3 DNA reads TGTGCCACCAGCAGCCAGACAGGGACGAACACCGGGGAGCTGTTTTTT. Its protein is CATSSQTGTNTGELFF.

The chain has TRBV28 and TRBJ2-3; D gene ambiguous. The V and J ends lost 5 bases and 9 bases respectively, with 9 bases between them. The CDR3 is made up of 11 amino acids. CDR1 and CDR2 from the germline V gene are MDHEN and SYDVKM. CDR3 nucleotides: TGTGCCAGCAGTCTTACCCGCACGCAGTATTTT. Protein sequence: CASSLTRTQYF.

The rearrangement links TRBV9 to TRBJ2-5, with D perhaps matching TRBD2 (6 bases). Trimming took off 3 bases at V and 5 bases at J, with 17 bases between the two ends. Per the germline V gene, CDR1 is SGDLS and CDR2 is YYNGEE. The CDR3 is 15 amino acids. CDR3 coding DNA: TGTGCCAGCAGCGGACCGCGCGAGGGGAGGGAGACCCAGTACTTC. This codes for CASSGPREGRETQYF.

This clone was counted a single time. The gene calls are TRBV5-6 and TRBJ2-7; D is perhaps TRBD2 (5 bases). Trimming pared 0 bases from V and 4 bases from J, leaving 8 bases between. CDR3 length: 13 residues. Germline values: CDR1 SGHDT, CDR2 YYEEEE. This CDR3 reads CASSLGKRYEQYF. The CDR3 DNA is TGTGCCAGCAGCTTGGGCAAGCGGTACGAGCAGTACTTC.

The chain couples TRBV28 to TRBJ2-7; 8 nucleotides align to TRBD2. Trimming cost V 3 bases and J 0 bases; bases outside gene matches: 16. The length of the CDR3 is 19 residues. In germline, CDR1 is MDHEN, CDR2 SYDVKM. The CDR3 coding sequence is TGTGCCAGCAGTTTCCCTCTCAGTAGCGGGATACCCTTCTCCTACGAGCAGTACTTC. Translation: CASSFPLSSGIPFSYEQYF.

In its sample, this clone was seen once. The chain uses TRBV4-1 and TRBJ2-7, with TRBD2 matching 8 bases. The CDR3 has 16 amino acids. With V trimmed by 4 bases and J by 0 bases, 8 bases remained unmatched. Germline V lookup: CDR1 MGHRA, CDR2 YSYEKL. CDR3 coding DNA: TGCGCCAGCAGCCGCTTAGCGGGACTCGGCTCCTACGAGCAGTACTTC. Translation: CASSRLAGLGSYEQYF.

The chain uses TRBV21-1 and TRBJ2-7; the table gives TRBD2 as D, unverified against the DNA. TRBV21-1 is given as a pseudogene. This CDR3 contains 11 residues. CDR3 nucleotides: TGTGCCAGCAGCAACAGAGGGGAGCAGTACTTC. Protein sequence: CASSNRGEQYF.

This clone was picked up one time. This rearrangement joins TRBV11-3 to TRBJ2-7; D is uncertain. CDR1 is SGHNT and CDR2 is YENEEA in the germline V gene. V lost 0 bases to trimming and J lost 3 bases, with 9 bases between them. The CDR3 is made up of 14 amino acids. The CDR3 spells CASSLEAGSYEQYF. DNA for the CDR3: TGTGCCAGCAGCTTAGAGGCTGGAAGCTACGAGCAGTACTTC.